Following are 25 T cell receptor beta chains from one sample sequenced in a study of Tregs in tolerant kidney transplant recipients. This table comes from immunoSEQ multiplex PCR, and its TCRdb copy is limited to in-frame clones, with some not included. Of about 83,000 clones in the sample, roughly 98% were seen once. The sequencing used CD4+ T cells from blood, collected before the transplant. The source of these receptors is a human donor who received a combined kidney and bone marrow transplant.

The V gene is TRBV28, the J gene TRBJ1-5, with TRBD1 matching 11 bases. Germline V lookup: CDR1 MDHEN, CDR2 SYDVKM. Unmatched junction bases numbered 3, after V lost 3 bases and J lost 5 bases. The CDR3 spans 15 residues. This chain's CDR3 is CASSFPGQGDQPQHF. DNA of the CDR3: TGTGCCAGCAGTTTCCCGGGACAGGGGGATCAGCCCCAGCATTTT.

V usage is TRBV7-6 and J usage is TRBJ2-4, with D tentatively TRBD2 (5 bases). V was pared by 2 bases and J by 6 bases, with 11 bases between. The V gene's germline CDR1 is SGHVS and CDR2 FNYEAQ. CDR3 length equals 14 residues. CDR3 sequence (DNA): TGTGCCAGCAGCTTACCGGGGAGTGGAAACATTCAGTACTTC. It codes for CASSLPGSGNIQYF.

The rearrangement uses TRBV5-4 and TRBJ2-7, with 8 bases lining up with TRBD2. The germline V gene has CDR1 SGHNT and CDR2 YYREEE (reference sequence). The CDR3 covers 13 residues. Trimming took 5 bases from V and 5 from J; bases not matched to a gene: 6. The CDR3 reads CASSSGTSNEQYF. As DNA, the CDR3 is TGTGCCAGCAGTTCCGGGACTAGTAACGAGCAGTACTTC.

The chain has TRBV5-6 and TRBJ2-3; no clear D gene. The CDR3 runs to 12 residues. V was pared by 3 bases and J by 4 bases, with 6 bases between. Germline V gene lookup returns CDR1 SGHDT and CDR2 YYEEEE. The CDR3: CASSSQADTQYF. CDR3 in DNA: TGTGCCAGCAGCTCCCAGGCAGATACGCAGTATTTT.

The count of this clone is one. The chain combines TRBV7-2 with TRBJ1-1, with 10 bases that match TRBD1. The germline CDR1 and CDR2 sequences are SGHTA and FQGNSA. The CDR3 spans 16 residues. V shed 3 bases, J shed 0 bases, and the junction held 4 bases outside the gene matches. CDR3 in amino acids: CASSLTTGGMNTEAFF. The CDR3 DNA sequence: TGTGCCAGCAGCTTGACGACAGGGGGCATGAACACTGAAGCTTTCTTT.

The CDR3 loop reads CASSYSSTDTQYF. Here the CDR3 DNA reads TGTGCCAGCAGTTACTCGAGTACAGATACGCAGTATTTT. The chain combines TRBV6-6 with TRBJ2-3; D ambiguous. This CDR3 comprises 13 residues. Looked up from germline, CDR1 is MNHNY and CDR2 is SVGAGI (reference sequence). The V end was cut by 0 bases, the J end by 3 bases, with 4 bases between.

V is TRBV7-2 and J is TRBJ2-3; D unresolved. Germline V gene lookup returns CDR1 SGHTA and CDR2 FQGNSA. V lost 2 bases and J 3 bases, leaving 6 bases between the germline ends. This CDR3 comprises 13 residues. Written as DNA, the CDR3 is TGTGCCAGCAGCTTAACAATTACAGATACGCAGTATTTT. Translation: CASSLTITDTQYF.

The V and J genes are TRBV5-1 and TRBJ2-2; possibly TRBD2 for D (5 bases). Germline V gene lookup returns CDR1 SGHRS and CDR2 YFSETQ. With 0 bases removed from V and 7 bases from J, the gap between germline ends came to 13 bases. There are 15 residues in the CDR3. CDR3 nucleotides: TGCGCCAGCAGCTTGGCCAACGAGGGTAGCGGGGAGCTGTTTTTT. Its protein product is CASSLANEGSGELFF.

V usage is TRBV2 and J usage is TRBJ2-5, with 11 bases matching TRBD2. Germline V gene lookup returns CDR1 SNHLY and CDR2 FYNNEI. J lost 2 bases, V lost 7 bases, and 12 bases had no gene match. The CDR3 spans 17 residues. CDR3 coding DNA: TGTGCCAGCAAGTCAGGACTAGCGGGCTGGTGGCAAGAGACCCAGTACTTC. This sequence encodes CASKSGLAGWWQETQYF.

The J gene is TRBJ1-1, the V gene TRBV18; TRBD1 agrees at 7 bases. J was trimmed by 8 bases and V by 0 bases; bases with no gene match: 15. This CDR3 has 17 amino acids. Per germline, CDR1 KGHSH and CDR2 LQKENI. CDR3 protein: CASSPPTPYGQAAEAFF. Here the CDR3 DNA reads TGTGCCAGCTCACCACCTACACCTTATGGACAGGCGGCAGAAGCTTTCTTT.

The rearrangement joins TRBV11-2 to TRBJ1-2; a weak D match, TRBD1 (5 bases). Trimming pared 1 base from V and 4 bases from J, leaving 16 bases between. CDR1 SGHAT and CDR2 FQNNGV come from the germline V gene. This CDR3 region has 16 residues. The CDR3 nucleotides are TGTGCCAGCAGCTTAGCCCCCCGGGACTTGGGCTATGGCTACACCTTC. Translating it yields CASSLAPRDLGYGYTF. The whole variable domain, remainder taken from reference TRBV11-2 and TRBJ1-2, is EAGVAQSPRYKIIEKRQSVAFWCNPISGHATLYWYQQILGQGPKLLIQFQNNGVVDDSQLPKDRFSAERLKGVDSTLKIQPAKLEDSAVYLCASSLAPRDLGYGYTFGSGTRLTVV.

The V and J genes are TRBV5-4 and TRBJ2-7; 10 bases are a match to TRBD2. The ends lost 1 base at V and 0 bases at J; junction bases unmatched: 1. In germline, CDR1 is SGHNT, CDR2 YYREEE (reference sequence). The CDR3 runs to 15 residues. In DNA, the CDR3 is TGTGCCAGCAGCTTGAGGACTAGCGGCTCCTACGAGCAGTACTTC. Protein: CASSLRTSGSYEQYF.

This chain joins TRBV7-2 and TRBJ2-7, with D unresolved. The germline V gene has CDR1 SGHTA and CDR2 FQGNSA. The V end was cut by 2 bases, the J end by 3 bases, with 5 bases between. The CDR3 runs to 12 residues. CDR3 region: CASSLMSYEQYF. Here the CDR3 DNA reads TGTGCCAGCAGCTTAATGAGCTACGAGCAGTACTTC.

The chain couples TRBV6-4 to TRBJ2-2, with D possibly TRBD1 on 6 matching bases. V lost 5 bases to trimming and J lost 1 base, with 11 bases between them. The germline V gene encodes CDR1 MRHNA and CDR2 SNTAGT. There are 15 residues in the CDR3. CDR3 sequence: CASSPQGRNTGELFF. The CDR3 nucleotides are TGTGCCAGCAGTCCGCAGGGGCGGAACACCGGGGAGCTGTTTTTT.

This CDR3 reads CASSLTGGGSGELFF. The CDR3 DNA reads as TGTGCCAGCAGTTTGACAGGGGGAGGGTCCGGGGAGCTGTTTTTT. V and J are TRBV27 and TRBJ2-2; 9 bases are a match to TRBD1. V dropped 3 bases and J dropped 6; count of bases not matched to a gene: 5. This CDR3 comprises 15 residues. Per the germline V gene, CDR1 is MNHEY and CDR2 is SMNVEV (reference sequence).

This clone occurred once. The rearrangement uses TRBV30 and TRBJ1-6; the D is unclear. Germline V lookup: CDR1 GTSNPN, CDR2 SVGIG (reference sequence). This CDR3 region has 19 residues. V lost 2 bases, J lost 9 bases, and 29 bases lay in between. In DNA form, the CDR3 reads TGTGCCTGGAGTCGTACAAGCGGAGGACTCTATCGTCGGGTTTCACCCCTCCACTTT. Its protein is CAWSRTSGGLYRRVSPLHF.

The gene calls are TRBV6-4 and TRBJ1-6; possible D gene TRBD1, 5 bases. CDR1 is MRHNA and CDR2 is SNTAGT in the germline V gene. Trimming cost V 6 bases and J 9 bases, with 15 bases left between them. CDR3 length: 14 residues. CDR3 loop: CASRVDSLASPLHF. CDR3 in DNA: TGTGCCAGCAGGGTAGACAGTCTGGCTTCACCCCTCCACTTT.

The chain has TRBV4-2 and TRBJ2-1, with D uncertain. Between the trimmed V and J ends, which lost 3 bases and 7 bases, there was a span of 16 bases. The CDR3 has 15 residues. Germline-derived CDR1 and CDR2 are LGHNA and YNFKEQ. CDR3 nucleotide sequence: TGTGCCAGCAGCCATGATGGTACTAAATGGAATGAGCAGTTCTTC. Protein product: CASSHDGTKWNEQFF.

The chain links TRBV7-2 to TRBJ2-2; D remains ambiguous. This CDR3 has 14 residues. V lost 2 bases to trimming and J lost 6 bases, with 10 bases between them. Looked up from germline, CDR1 is SGHTA and CDR2 is FQGNSA. The DNA of the CDR3 is TGTGCCAGCAGCTTAAGTAACGCGGCCGGGGAGCTGTTTTTT. It translates to CASSLSNAAGELFF. Full variable domain (rest looked up from reference TRBV7-2 and TRBJ2-2): GAGVSQSPSNKVTEKGKDVELRCDPISGHTALYWYRQSLGQGLEFLIYFQGNSAPDKSGLPSDRFSAERTGGSVSTLTIQRTQQEDSAVYLCASSLSNAAGELFFGEGSRLTVL.

The CDR3 DNA sequence: TGCGCCAGCAGCTTGCTCGCCGGGTCGCAAGAGACCCAGTACTTC. Encoded protein: CASSLLAGSQETQYF. The chain joins TRBV5-1 to TRBJ2-5; D not resolved. CDR3 length: 15 residues. Germline CDR1 is SGHRS and CDR2 is YFSETQ. The V and J ends lost 1 base and 2 bases respectively, with 12 bases between them.

The table lists this clone with a count of one. This chain links TRBV6-4 with TRBJ2-1; 10 bases align to TRBD1. The CDR3 consists of 15 residues. In germline, CDR1 is MRHNA, CDR2 SNTAGT. V lost 0 bases to trimming and J lost 7 bases; unmatched junction nucleotides: 3. CDR3 coding DNA: TGTGCCAGCAGTGACTCGGGACAGGGGTGGAATGAGCAGTTCTTC. It is translated as CASSDSGQGWNEQFF.

The rearrangement uses TRBV7-2 and TRBJ2-2, with D perhaps matching TRBD1 (6 bases). Germline loops: CDR1 SGHTA, CDR2 FQGNSA. V dropped 3 bases and J dropped 7 bases, with 18 bases sitting between them. The CDR3 extends over 16 amino acids. CDR3: CASSFIGGLTGGELFF. The CDR3 bases are TGTGCCAGCAGCTTTATAGGGGGTCTGACAGGCGGGGAGCTGTTTTTT.

The rearrangement uses TRBV19 and TRBJ2-1; D is undetermined. The CDR3 is 14 amino acids. With 5 bases removed from V and 2 bases from J, the gap between germline ends came to 10 bases. Germline CDR1 LNHDA, CDR2 SQIVND (reference sequence). CDR3 sequence reads: CASSGSGPYNEQFF. CDR3 coding DNA: TGTGCCAGTAGTGGGTCAGGCCCCTACAATGAGCAGTTCTTC.

The chain links TRBV7-3 to TRBJ1-6, with 7 bases that match TRBD1. Germline CDR1 SGHTA, CDR2 FQGTGA. With 3 bases clipped from V and 7 bases from J, the junction kept 3 bases outside the gene matches. There are 14 residues in the CDR3. As DNA, the CDR3 is TGTGCCAGCAGCTTTTCGGGACAGAATTCACCCCTCCACTTT. Its protein is CASSFSGQNSPLHF.

The chain joins TRBV10-3 to TRBJ1-4; D call uncertain. The CDR3 length is 14 residues. From germline, CDR1 is ENHRY and CDR2 SYGVKD. V was cut by 11 bases and J by 8 bases, with 21 bases left in between. Here the CDR3 reads CAGYTGKRREKLFF. Here the CDR3 DNA reads TGTGCCGGCTACACCGGGAAGAGAAGGGAAAAACTGTTTTTT.